The TCR beta chain under discussion was sequenced for a study of response to subunit inactivated influenza vaccine. TCRdb re-analysed the RT-PCR reads in MiXCR, keeping a single row per CDR3 protein. Of some 520,000 distinct CDR3 sequences in the sample, approximately 15% are singletons; the top ten hold less than 4%. General study points: The authors put forward the suggestion that each seasonal influenza vaccination may bring in only a limited number of new T cells.

A note on this clonotype: Antigen specificity is unknown.

This clonotype was obtained from a man aged 50-75 years who received an inactivated influenza vaccine. Sequencing was performed on CD4+ T cells sorted from PBMCs, taken 23 to 25 months after vaccination.

This CDR3 is CSAPSRGGQPQHF. The CDR3 DNA follows: TGCAGTGCCCCCAGCAGGGGGGGTCAGCCCCAGCATTTT. The chain recombines TRBV20-1 with TRBJ1-5, with 7 positions matching TRBD1. The CDR3 runs to 13 residues. The V gene end was trimmed by 6 bases and the J gene end by 6 bases; junction bases not matched to a gene: 8. The germline V gene has CDR1 DFQATT and CDR2 SNEGSKA (reference sequence).